These 8 T cell receptor beta chains originate from one sample sequenced in a study of cytomegalovirus exposure and HLA in healthy donors. Sequencing was performed with immunoSEQ multiplex PCR; in TCRdb, only in-frame clones are kept and a portion is missing. The table records about 160,000 clones, roughly 95% of them present only once. Sequenced material: PBMCs. These receptors came from a woman younger than 35 in good health and CMV-seronegative.

V and J are TRBV19 and TRBJ1-4; 10 bases agree with TRBD1. This CDR3 comprises 15 residues. Germline lookup yields CDR1 LNHDA and CDR2 SQIVND (reference sequence). The V segment lost 4 bases and the J segment 8 bases; nucleotides outside the gene matches: 7. DNA of the CDR3: TGTGCCAGTAGTAACCGACAGGGGGCGAGGGAAAAACTGTTTTTT. Translated, it gives CASSNRQGAREKLFF.

The chain recombines TRBV9 with TRBJ2-7; 10 bases are a match to TRBD2. The trim removed 0 bases at V and 7 bases at J, leaving 7 bases unmatched. This CDR3 region has 15 residues. In germline, CDR1 is SGDLS, CDR2 YYNGEE. This CDR3 is CASSVEAGGPREQYF. DNA of the CDR3: TGTGCCAGCAGCGTAGAAGCGGGGGGGCCGCGGGAGCAGTACTTC.

The chain links TRBV4-2 to TRBJ1-4, with D perhaps matching TRBD1 (5 bases). V lost 0 bases, J lost 7 bases, and 12 bases lay in between. The germline gives CDR1 LGHNA, CDR2 YNFKEQ. This CDR3 region has 15 residues. The CDR3 region has the DNA TGTGCCAGCAGCCAAGACCCGGGCAGGGCTGAAAAACTGTTTTTT. The encoded protein is CASSQDPGRAEKLFF.

The CDR3 reads CASSLDPREGTDTQYF. CDR3 DNA sequence: TGTGCCAGCAGCTTGGATCCCAGGGAAGGCACAGATACGCAGTATTTT. The J gene is TRBJ2-3, the V gene TRBV5-8; the D gene is possibly TRBD1 (5 bases). The CDR3 runs 16 residues. Deletions cut 0 bases from V and 1 base from J, with 12 bases between. The germline CDR1 and CDR2 sequences are SGHTS and YDEGEE.

V usage is TRBV29-1 and J usage is TRBJ2-3, with D unclear. The CDR3 loop spans 15 amino acids. CDR1 is SQVTM, CDR2 ANQGSEA, per germline. V gave up 2 bases and J gave up 3 bases, with 15 bases separating them. The CDR3 bases are TGCAGCGTTGAAACCTTGCTCGGTTTAACAGATACGCAGTATTTT. This gives the protein CSVETLLGLTDTQYF.

Of note for this clone: Other DNA sequences from this sample encode an identical CDR3 as well. Here the CDR3 reads CASSPGQGVTEAFF. DNA for the CDR3: TGTGCCAGCAGTCCGGGACAGGGGGTTACTGAAGCTTTCTTT. The chain combines TRBV6-5 with TRBJ1-1, with 11 bases identical to TRBD1. This CDR3 contains 14 residues. Per the germline V gene, CDR1 is MNHEY and CDR2 is SVGAGI. After removal of 5 bases from V and 5 bases from J, the junction contained 4 bases not matched to a gene.

The J gene is TRBJ2-7, the V gene TRBV28, with D perhaps TRBD2 (6 bases). The CDR3 has 14 amino acids. Looked up from germline, CDR1 is MDHEN and CDR2 is SYDVKM. Trimming cost V 7 bases and J 3 bases, with 16 bases left between them. The CDR3 region has the DNA TGTGCCAGCATTTCCGAGAGGAGGGGCTACGAGCAGTACTTC. Protein product: CASISERRGYEQYF. Looking up the rest from reference TRBV28 and TRBJ2-7 gives the full variable domain: DVKVTQSSRYLVKRTGEKVFLECVQDMDHENMFWYRQDPGLGLRLIYFSYDVKMKEKGDIPEGYSVSREKKERFSLILESASTNQTSMYLCASISERRGYEQYFGPGTRLTVT.

The gene calls are TRBV28 and TRBJ1-2, with TRBD1 as a possible D gene (5 bases). The V end was cut by 6 bases, the J end by 4 bases, with 12 bases between. The CDR3 totals 13 residues. CDR1 and CDR2 (germline): MDHEN, SYDVKM. CDR3 coding DNA: TGTGCCAGCAGCCGGGGGGGTGGCTATGGCTACACCTTC. Amino acids: CASSRGGGYGYTF.